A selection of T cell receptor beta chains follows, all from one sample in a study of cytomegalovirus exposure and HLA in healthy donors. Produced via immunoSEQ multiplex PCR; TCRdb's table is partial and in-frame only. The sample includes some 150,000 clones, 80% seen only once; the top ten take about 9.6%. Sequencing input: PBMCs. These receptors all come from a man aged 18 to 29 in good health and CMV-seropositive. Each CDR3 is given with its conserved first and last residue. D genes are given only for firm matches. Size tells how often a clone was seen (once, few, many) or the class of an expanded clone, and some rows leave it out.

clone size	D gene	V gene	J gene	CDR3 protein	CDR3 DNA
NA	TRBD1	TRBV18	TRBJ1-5	CASTGTGNQPQHF	TGTGCCAGCACGGGGACAGGGAATCAGCCCCAGCATTTT
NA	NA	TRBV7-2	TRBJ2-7	CASSASEYEQYF	TGTGCCAGCAGCGCATCCGAGTACGAGCAGTACTTC
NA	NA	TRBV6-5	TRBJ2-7	CASSATGTGGSEQYF	TGTGCCAGCAGTGCGACCGGGACCGGGGGTTCCGAGCAGTACTTC
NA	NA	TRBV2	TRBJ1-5	CASQEVPNQPQHF	TGTGCCAGCCAGGAAGTCCCCAATCAGCCCCAGCATTTT
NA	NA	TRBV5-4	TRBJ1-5	CASSLGGVDQPQHF	TGTGCCAGCAGCTTGGGGGGGGTGGACCAGCCCCAGCATTTT
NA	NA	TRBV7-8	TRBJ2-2	CASSLVPSLSHGTGELFF	TGTGCCAGCAGCTTAGTACCCTCGCTTAGTCACGGCACCGGGGAGCTGTTTTTT
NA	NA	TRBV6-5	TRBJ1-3	CASSYAYGNTIYF	TGTGCCAGCAGTTACGCCTACGGAAACACCATATATTTT
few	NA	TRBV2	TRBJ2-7	CASSEGASYEQYF	TGTGCCAGCAGTGAGGGGGCATCCTACGAGCAGTACTTC
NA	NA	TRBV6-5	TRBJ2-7	CASSPEAAFTYEQYF	TGTGCCAGCAGTCCGGAAGCGGCATTTACCTACGAGCAGTACTTC
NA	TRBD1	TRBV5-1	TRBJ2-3	CASSLGVLGQGTDTQYF	TGCGCCAGCAGCTTGGGCGTTTTAGGACAGGGTACAGATACGCAGTATTTT
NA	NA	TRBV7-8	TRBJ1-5	CASSSGGTNYQPQHF	TGTGCCAGCAGCTCCGGTGGGACAAATTATCAGCCCCAGCATTTT
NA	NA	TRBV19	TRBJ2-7	CASSIAGDYEQYF	TGTGCCAGTAGTATAGCAGGGGACTACGAGCAGTACTTC
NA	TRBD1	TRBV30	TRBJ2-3	CAGRDRAKTDTQYF	TGTGCCGGTAGAGACAGGGCGAAGACAGATACGCAGTATTTT
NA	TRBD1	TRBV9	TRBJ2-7	CASSVGDRGREQYF	TGTGCCAGCAGCGTAGGGGACAGGGGACGCGAGCAGTACTTC
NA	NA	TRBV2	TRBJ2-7	CASSFGLVSDEQYF	TGTGCCAGCAGTTTCGGACTGGTCTCGGACGAGCAGTACTTC
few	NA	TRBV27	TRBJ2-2	CASSLRAPRDTGELFF	TGTGCCAGCAGTTTAAGAGCCCCCCGGGACACCGGGGAGCTGTTTTTT